These 25 T cell receptor beta chains originate from one sample sequenced in a study of T cell repertoires in cytomegalovirus infection. TCRdb analysed the reads with MiXCR anew, one entry per CDR3 protein. Of hundreds of thousands of distinct CDR3 sequences listed, 24% were seen once; the top ten hold under 8.5%. The specimen was CD8+ T cells from PBMCs. These receptors were collected from a human donor in good health (CMV status not recorded). Some clones in this sample may be carry-over from other donors' samples.

This clonotype was picked up many times. The chain recombines TRBV19 with TRBJ1-1; tentative D call: TRBD1 (5 bases). The germline V gene encodes CDR1 LNHDA and CDR2 SQIVND (reference sequence). This CDR3 region has 16 residues. The ends were cut back, 5 bases at V and 5 bases at J, with 21 bases in the middle. The CDR3: CASSRGIGSEWTEAFF. DNA of the CDR3: TGTGCCAGTAGTCGGGGGATTGGGTCCGAGTGGACTGAAGCTTTCTTT.

The chain joins TRBV29-1 to TRBJ2-1; D uncertain. Germline lookup yields CDR1 SQVTM and CDR2 ANQGSEA. V gave up 6 bases and J gave up 7 bases, with 10 bases separating them. The CDR3 has 11 amino acids. The CDR3 DNA follows: TGCAGCGTCAACAAGAGAAATGAGCAGTTCTTC. Protein product: CSVNKRNEQFF.

This chain uses TRBV28 with TRBJ2-5, with D perhaps TRBD1 (5 bases). Trimming left V 4 bases short and J 1 base short, with 16 bases between. The CDR3 length is 16 residues. Germline V gene lookup returns CDR1 MDHEN and CDR2 SYDVKM. The CDR3 DNA follows: TGTGCCAGCAGTTCCAGGGAAAGGAGTTTCCAAGAGACCCAGTACTTC. Translated, it gives CASSSRERSFQETQYF.

J is TRBJ2-5 and V is TRBV11-3; 13 bases match TRBD2. The germline CDR1 and CDR2 sequences are SGHNT and YENEEA. The CDR3 loop spans 18 amino acids. V was pared by 4 bases and J by 4 bases, with 12 bases of the junction left unmatched. CDR3 bases: TGTGCCAGCAGCTCGCGTGAAGGACTAGCGGGGGATATAGAGACCCAGTACTTC. Translating gives CASSSREGLAGDIETQYF.

The chain links TRBV12-3 or TRBV12-4 to TRBJ2-5; maybe TRBD2 (5 bases). The V end lost 5 bases, the J end lost 5 bases, and 15 bases lay between the germline ends. This CDR3 contains 14 residues. The CDR3, as DNA: TGTGCCAGCAGTCTTGGACTGGCGCGGGAGACCCAGTACTTC. Encoded protein: CASSLGLARETQYF.

There are a few counts of this clonotype. The V call is TRBV18, the J call TRBJ2-1, with 7 bases fitting TRBD2. The CDR3 loop spans 15 amino acids. Germline trimming cut 8 bases from V and 0 bases from J; bases unmatched to any gene: 7. Germline V gene lookup returns CDR1 KGHSH and CDR2 LQKENI. The CDR3 region is CASATWGGSYNEQFF. DNA for the CDR3: TGTGCCAGCGCGACCTGGGGGGGCTCCTACAATGAGCAGTTCTTC.

This clonotype was seen more than once but under ten times. The chain uses TRBV7-9 and TRBJ2-7; 7 bases line up with TRBD1. J was trimmed by 2 bases and V by 0 bases; bases with no gene match: 7. The CDR3 has 16 amino acids. Per germline, CDR1 SEHNR and CDR2 FQNEAQ (reference sequence). This chain's CDR3 is CASSLAQTGPAYEQYF. CDR3 bases: TGTGCCAGCAGCTTAGCGCAGACAGGGCCAGCCTACGAGCAGTACTTC.

V is TRBV2 and J is TRBJ2-5; D possibly matches TRBD1 or TRBD2 (5 bases each). Germline V gene sequence: CDR1 SNHLY, CDR2 FYNNEI. V dropped 4 bases and J dropped 0 bases, with 12 bases sitting between them. The CDR3 is made up of 15 amino acids. The CDR3 DNA sequence: TGTGCCAGCAGTGTTGGGGGATCCCACCAAGAGACCCAGTACTTC. This translates into CASSVGGSHQETQYF.

The genes are TRBV29-1 and TRBJ2-3; D possibly uses TRBD1 or TRBD2 (5 bases each). Per germline, CDR1 SQVTM and CDR2 ANQGSEA. V was shortened by 6 bases and J by 2 bases, with 18 bases between the two germline ends. The CDR3 covers 15 residues. The CDR3 DNA sequence: TGCAGCGTCGGGGAGAGGGGCGATTCCACAGATACGCAGTATTTT. It translates to CSVGERGDSTDTQYF.

This clonotype was seen repeatedly, ten times or more. The chain combines TRBV7-6 with TRBJ2-1, with a possible D match to TRBD2 (6 bases). With 4 bases removed from V and 7 bases from J, the gap between germline ends came to 11 bases. Germline assignment: CDR1 SGHVS and CDR2 FNYEAQ. This CDR3 has 13 amino acids. The CDR3 spells CASSSPGVNEQFF. In DNA, the CDR3 is TGTGCCAGCAGCTCCCCGGGAGTTAATGAGCAGTTCTTC.

This clonotype was seen many times. The chain carries TRBV7-2 and TRBJ2-2, with a possible D match to TRBD1 (6 bases). V was pared by 2 bases and J by 3 bases, with 13 bases between. CDR1 and CDR2 from the germline V gene are SGHTA and FQGNSA. This CDR3 has 16 amino acids. The CDR3 region has the DNA TGTGCCAGCAGCTTAAAAAACAGGGCTTACACCGGGGAGCTGTTTTTT. This sequence encodes CASSLKNRAYTGELFF. The variable domain in full, with the rest retrieved from reference TRBV7-2 and TRBJ2-2, is GAGVSQSPSNKVTEKGKDVELRCDPISGHTALYWYRQSLGQGLEFLIYFQGNSAPDKSGLPSDRFSAERTGGSVSTLTIQRTQQEDSAVYLCASSLKNRAYTGELFFGEGSRLTVL.

This rearrangement joins TRBV6-5 to TRBJ2-7; D unresolved. Germline V CDR1 and CDR2: MNHEY, SVGAGI. The CDR3 length is 15 residues. The V end was cut by 4 bases, the J end by 2 bases, with 15 bases between. The CDR3 DNA reads TGTGCCAGCAGTTCCTCCTTCCCGCCGACCTACGAGCAGTACGTC. Its translation: CASSSSFPPTYEQYV.

This clonotype was seen only a few times. The chain uses TRBV5-1 and TRBJ2-7; 9 bases agree with TRBD2. From germline, CDR1 is SGHRS and CDR2 YFSETQ. CDR3 length: 15 amino acids. Trimming at V came to 4 bases and at J to 4 bases, leaving 9 bases not matched to a gene. The CDR3 sequence: CASSDGRGGVYEQYF. The DNA of the CDR3 is TGCGCCAGCAGCGATGGGCGGGGGGGCGTTTACGAGCAGTACTTC.

The chain has TRBV7-9 and TRBJ2-1; 10 bases fit TRBD2. The CDR3 loop spans 13 amino acids. Germline loops: CDR1 SEHNR, CDR2 FQNEAQ (reference sequence). V gave up 10 bases and J gave up 6 bases; unmatched junction bases: 6. The CDR3 here is CATTSGVGNEQFF. Here the CDR3 DNA reads TGTGCCACAACTAGCGGGGTGGGCAATGAGCAGTTCTTC.

This clonotype was observed a few times. This chain links TRBV29-1 with TRBJ1-2; D is unresolved. The CDR3 sequence is 13 residues long. Germline V CDR1 and CDR2: SQVTM, ANQGSEA. V gave up 2 bases and J gave up 0 bases, with 7 bases separating them. This CDR3 reads CSVEILTNYGYTF. In nucleotides, the CDR3 is TGCAGCGTTGAAATTCTGACTAACTATGGCTACACCTTC.

The chain has TRBV6-4 and TRBJ2-1; 9 bases map to TRBD1. Losses at the gene ends were 5 bases for V and 4 bases for J; bases not matched to a gene: 9. Per the germline V gene, CDR1 is MRHNA and CDR2 is SNTAGT. The CDR3 loop spans 16 amino acids. The CDR3 bases are TGTGCCAGCAGTCTCTTCCCGGGACAGGGTTACAATGAGCAGTTCTTC. Translated: CASSLFPGQGYNEQFF.

The chain links TRBV5-1 to TRBJ2-1; D may be TRBD1 or TRBD2 (5 bases each). Germline CDR1 SGHRS, CDR2 YFSETQ. This CDR3 contains 15 residues. Trimming took 4 bases from V and 8 from J, leaving 19 bases between them. The CDR3 region has the DNA TGCGCCAGCAGCCCTCTCTCGGGGCTGGGTGATGAGCAGTTCTTC. Translation gives CASSPLSGLGDEQFF.

The chain is built from TRBV2 and TRBJ2-5; D might be TRBD1 (6 bases). Germline lookup yields CDR1 SNHLY and CDR2 FYNNEI. Trimming pared 7 bases from V and 5 bases from J, leaving 26 bases between. The CDR3 sequence is 17 residues long. The CDR3 coding sequence is TGTGCCAGCACCCCAAGGCTAGGGGACAATCTTATGGAGACCCAGTACTTC. This sequence encodes CASTPRLGDNLMETQYF. Full variable domain (remainder filled in from reference TRBV2 and TRBJ2-5): EPEVTQTPSHQVTQMGQEVILRCVPISNHLYFYWYRQILGQKVEFLVSFYNNEISEKSEIFDDQFSVERPDGSNFTLKIRSTKLEDSAMYFCASTPRLGDNLMETQYFGPGTRLLVL.

This clonotype has just a few counts. The chain is built from TRBV20-1 and TRBJ1-1; D may be TRBD1 (5 bases). Looked up from germline, CDR1 is DFQATT and CDR2 is SNEGSKA (reference sequence). The V and J ends lost 6 bases and 5 bases respectively, with 13 bases between them. This CDR3 has 12 residues. The CDR3 here is CSARDGMTEAFF. CDR3 coding DNA: TGCAGTGCGAGGGACGGTATGACTGAAGCTTTCTTT.

With regard to this clonotype: A junction end diverges from the germline sequence, so it may reflect a read error. The chain has TRBV4-1 and TRBJ2-1; D ambiguous. This CDR3 comprises 16 residues. Germline V gene data show CDR1 as MGHRA and CDR2 as YSYEKL. CDR3 sequence (DNA): TGTGCCAGCTGCCAACCGGGCCGATCTATCTGGAATGAGCAGTTCTTC. It translates to CASCQPGRSIWNEQFF.

In nucleotides, the CDR3 is TGCGCCAGCAGCTTTTATACGGGGGCGGGGTACGAGCAGTACTTC. Encoded protein: CASSFYTGAGYEQYF. The rearrangement uses TRBV5-1 and TRBJ2-7; D is perhaps TRBD1 or TRBD2 (6 bases each). With 2 bases removed from V and 4 bases from J, the gap between germline ends came to 16 bases. The germline V gene has CDR1 SGHRS and CDR2 YFSETQ. The CDR3 length is 15 residues.

The table lists this clonotype with many counts. J is TRBJ1-4 and V is TRBV7-2; 11 nucleotides align to TRBD1. Germline trimming cut 5 bases from V and 5 bases from J; bases unmatched to any gene: 4. This CDR3 contains 15 residues. Germline V lookup: CDR1 SGHTA, CDR2 FQGNSA. The CDR3 sequence is CASSLRDRGNEKLFF. DNA for the CDR3: TGTGCCAGCAGCCTCCGGGACAGGGGGAATGAAAAACTGTTTTTT.

The chain recombines TRBV29-1 with TRBJ2-1; D not certain. Deletions cut 3 bases from V and 0 bases from J, with 18 bases between. CDR1 is SQVTM, CDR2 ANQGSEA, per germline. The CDR3 is 17 residues long. The CDR3: CSVDRPLKASSYNEQFF. CDR3 coding DNA: TGCAGCGTTGACAGGCCTCTAAAGGCCAGCTCCTACAATGAGCAGTTCTTC.

Details on this clonotype: Because the CDR3 is missing its conserved closing phenylalanine or tryptophan, this is likely a read error. The chain has TRBV7-2 and TRBJ1-2; D unresolved. V gave up 3 bases and J gave up 0 bases, with 5 bases separating them. Germline CDR1 is SGHTA and CDR2 is FQGNSA. The CDR3 runs to 13 residues. CDR3 nucleotides: TGTGCCAGCAGCTTTGGGACTAACTATGGCTACACCATC. Translating gives CASSFGTNYGYTI.

The gene calls are TRBV14 and TRBJ1-1; unclear D gene. The CDR3 totals 15 residues. Germline V gene lookup returns CDR1 SGHDN and CDR2 FVKESK. Trimming cost V 8 bases and J 0 bases, with 16 bases left between them. For the CDR3, the DNA is TGTGCCAGCTGCCCCTTCGACGGCTTGAACACTGAAGCTTTCTTT. Amino acid sequence: CASCPFDGLNTEAFF.